Each of the 5 T cell receptor beta chains below was sequenced from the same sample in a study of Ad26.COV2.S vaccination and SARS-CoV-2 variants. Treatment reported: some 20 received Ad26.COV2.S at low or high dose, single or two shots; several received placebo; per-sample allocation not given. The samples were gathered on day 63 after the first injection of vaccine or placebo. Here immunoSEQ multiplex PCR was the method, and the copy in TCRdb shows in-frame clones only, minus some. Altogether roughly 400,000 clones are present, around 93% being singletons, with the ten largest covering under 2%. This material consisted of peripheral blood, taken in a trial of Ad26.COV2.S vaccine versus placebo. All receptors come from a person aged 18-65 years who received the Ad26.COV2.S COVID-19 vaccine or a placebo.

V usage is TRBV7-9 and J usage is TRBJ1-1, with D possibly being TRBD1 (6 bases). The CDR3 runs to 16 residues. Looked up from germline, CDR1 is SEHNR and CDR2 is FQNEAQ (reference sequence). V was shortened by 2 bases and J by 1 base, with 14 bases between the two germline ends. The CDR3 sequence is CASSLKVGQKNTEAFF. In nucleotides, the CDR3 is TGTGCCAGCAGCTTAAAGGTAGGACAGAAGAACACTGAAGCTTTCTTT.

The rearrangement joins TRBV7-9 to TRBJ1-4; the D is unclear. The CDR3 length is 16 residues. Per the germline V gene, CDR1 is SEHNR and CDR2 is FQNEAQ (reference sequence). V lost 1 base to trimming and J lost 0 bases, with 9 bases between them. The CDR3 DNA follows: TGTGCCAGCAGCTTAGGGTTGACTGCAACTAATGAAAAACTGTTTTTT. Protein sequence: CASSLGLTATNEKLFF.

The chain joins TRBV7-2 to TRBJ2-3, with D unclear. Germline-derived CDR1 and CDR2 are SGHTA and FQGNSA. The CDR3 is made up of 13 amino acids. V lost 7 bases and J lost 9, with 17 bases in between. CDR3 protein: CASNLPPLATQYF. For the CDR3, the DNA is TGTGCCAGCAACCTACCCCCGTTGGCGACGCAGTATTTT.

This clone was observed a few times. The chain carries TRBV29-1 and TRBJ1-2, with D possibly matching TRBD1 (5 bases). In germline, CDR1 is SQVTM, CDR2 ANQGSEA. The ends were cut back, 5 bases at V and 2 bases at J, with 18 bases in the middle. The length of the CDR3 is 15 residues. CDR3 residues: CSVLPTAGPNYGYTF. In nucleotides, the CDR3 is TGCAGCGTTCTCCCGACAGCCGGTCCCAACTATGGCTACACCTTC.

The J gene is TRBJ1-1, the V gene TRBV19; 7 positions agree with TRBD1. The CDR3 extends over 13 amino acids. Germline lookup yields CDR1 LNHDA and CDR2 SQIVND (reference sequence). After removal of 9 bases from V and 0 bases from J, the junction contained 4 bases not matched to a gene. The CDR3 loop is CASEGQMNTEAFF. The DNA for the CDR3 is TGTGCCAGCGAGGGACAGATGAACACTGAAGCTTTCTTT. Full variable domain (rest looked up from reference TRBV19 and TRBJ1-1): DGGITQSPKYLFRKEGQNVTLSCEQNLNHDAMYWYRQDPGQGLRLIYYSQIVNDFQKGDIAEGYSVSREKKESFPLTVTSAQKNPTAFYLCASEGQMNTEAFFGQGTRLTVV.